A single sample is the source of the 13 T cell receptor beta chains below, sequenced in a study of T cell repertoires in cytomegalovirus infection. Their antigens remain unidentified. TCRdb reprocessed the reads via MiXCR and lists one record per CDR3 protein. The repertoire holds nearly 700,000 distinct CDR3 sequences, with around 31% as singletons. The sequencing here drew on cultured PBMCs, taken from culture after CMV antigen stimulation. The receptor set was obtained from a human donor in good health (CMV status not recorded). Some clones in this sample may be carry-over from other donors' samples.

This clonotype was picked up a small number of times. V usage is TRBV11-2 and J usage is TRBJ1-6, with a possible D match to TRBD1 (6 bases). Trimming removed 7 bases from V and 8 bases from J, with 15 bases in between. The CDR3 has 14 residues. Germline loops: CDR1 SGHAT, CDR2 FQNNGV. The CDR3, as DNA: TGTGCCAGCAATCTCGGGACATTTGATTCACCCCTCCACTTT. Translating gives CASNLGTFDSPLHF.

The chain employs TRBV7-9 and TRBJ2-1, with D possibly matching TRBD1 (5 bases). Germline-derived CDR1 and CDR2 are SEHNR and FQNEAQ (reference sequence). V lost 1 base, J lost 8 bases, and 12 bases lay in between. The CDR3 runs to 14 residues. The CDR3 protein is CASSLDRKLDEQFF. CDR3 nucleotides: TGTGCCAGCAGCTTAGACAGGAAATTGGATGAGCAGTTCTTC.

This rearrangement joins TRBV11-2 to TRBJ1-1, with a weak D call TRBD1 (5 bases). Per germline, CDR1 SGHAT and CDR2 FQNNGV. Trimming took off 5 bases at V and 9 bases at J, with 13 bases between the two ends. The CDR3 totals 12 residues. The DNA for the CDR3 is TGTGCCAGCAGCCACTTTTCGGGACAAGCTTTCTTT. As protein: CASSHFSGQAFF. The variable domain in full, with the rest retrieved from reference TRBV11-2 and TRBJ1-1, is EAGVAQSPRYKIIEKRQSVAFWCNPISGHATLYWYQQILGQGPKLLIQFQNNGVVDDSQLPKDRFSAERLKGVDSTLKIQPAKLEDSAVYLCASSHFSGQAFFGQGTRLTVV.

The V call is TRBV4-1, the J call TRBJ2-2, with a possible D match to TRBD2 (6 bases). V gave up 0 bases and J gave up 6 bases, with 11 bases separating them. The CDR3 sequence is 15 residues long. CDR1 MGHRA and CDR2 YSYEKL come from the germline V gene. CDR3 sequence: CASSQEWRGAGELFF. The CDR3 DNA is TGCGCCAGCAGCCAAGAATGGAGGGGTGCCGGGGAGCTGTTTTTT.

In its sample, this clonotype was seen a few times. The chain couples TRBV7-2 to TRBJ1-2; TRBD1 aligns across 7 bases. The germline V gene encodes CDR1 SGHTA and CDR2 FQGNSA. This CDR3 spans 13 amino acids. After removal of 2 bases from V and 6 bases from J, the junction contained 3 bases not matched to a gene. CDR3 sequence (DNA): TGTGCCAGCAGCTTAACAGGGGATCATGGCTACACCTTC. Amino acid sequence: CASSLTGDHGYTF.

V gene TRBV6-1 combines with J gene TRBJ1-4; 7 bases are a match to TRBD1. Losses at the gene ends were 5 bases for V and 8 bases for J; bases not matched to a gene: 11. Germline V gene lookup returns CDR1 MNHNS and CDR2 SASEGT. This CDR3 region has 15 residues. CDR3 region: CASSPGDRTREKLFF. The CDR3 region has the DNA TGTGCCAGCAGTCCGGGGGACAGAACGAGGGAAAAACTGTTTTTT.

The CDR3 DNA is TGCGCCACCGCGCGGGTTGGACAGAGCTATGGCTACACCTTC. Protein: CATARVGQSYGYTF. The chain has TRBV10-2 and TRBJ1-2; possibly TRBD1 for D (6 bases). Germline loops: CDR1 WSHSY, CDR2 SAAADI. V dropped 10 bases and J dropped 4 bases, with 19 bases sitting between them. This CDR3 comprises 14 residues.

The chain is built from TRBV2 and TRBJ1-4; TRBD1 matches 8 bases. Unmatched junction bases numbered 8, after V lost 6 bases and J lost 8 bases. Germline-derived CDR1 and CDR2 are SNHLY and FYNNEI. This CDR3 spans 14 amino acids. The DNA of the CDR3 is TGTGCCAGCAGAATTGACAGGGGAGGCGAAAAACTGTTTTTT. This codes for CASRIDRGGEKLFF.

The chain has TRBV9 and TRBJ2-3; D is uncertain. The CDR3 contains 15 residues. Germline CDR1 reads SGDLS; CDR2 reads YYNGEE. With 0 bases removed from V and 1 base from J, the gap between germline ends came to 9 bases. For the CDR3, the DNA is TGTGCCAGCAGCGTAGGGGCGGTGGGCACAGATACGCAGTATTTT. Translating gives CASSVGAVGTDTQYF.

In its sample, this clonotype was seen many times. The gene calls are TRBV7-6 and TRBJ2-3; D possibly corresponds to TRBD1 (6 bases). V lost 3 bases, J lost 0 bases, and 10 bases lay in between. Germline V gives CDR1 SGHVS, CDR2 FNYEAQ. The CDR3 is made up of 15 amino acids. This chain's CDR3 is CASSLQGSSTDTQYF. As DNA, the CDR3 is TGTGCCAGCAGCTTGCAGGGGTCTAGCACAGATACGCAGTATTTT.

The chain recombines TRBV7-2 with TRBJ2-3, with D perhaps given as TRBD1 or TRBD2 (5 bases each). Per germline, CDR1 SGHTA and CDR2 FQGNSA. V was cut by 1 base and J by 4 bases, with 12 bases left in between. This CDR3 is 15 amino acids long. CDR3: CASSLVASRADTQYF. CDR3 bases: TGTGCCAGCAGCTTAGTAGCTAGCAGGGCAGATACGCAGTATTTT. Full variable domain (remainder filled in from reference TRBV7-2 and TRBJ2-3): GAGVSQSPSNKVTEKGKDVELRCDPISGHTALYWYRQSLGQGLEFLIYFQGNSAPDKSGLPSDRFSAERTGGSVSTLTIQRTQQEDSAVYLCASSLVASRADTQYFGPGTRLTVL.

The chain links TRBV27 to TRBJ2-5; no clear D. The V end was cut by 4 bases, the J end by 3 bases, with 12 bases between. The CDR3 consists of 14 residues. CDR1 is MNHEY and CDR2 is SMNVEV in the germline V gene (reference sequence). DNA for the CDR3: TGTGCCAGCAGTTCCCCTTCGAGAAAAGAGACCCAGTACTTC. Protein: CASSSPSRKETQYF.

J is TRBJ2-7 and V is TRBV4-3; D unclear. Looked up from germline, CDR1 is LGHNA and CDR2 is YSLEER. Trimming removed 4 bases at V and 7 bases at J, with 11 bases between. The CDR3 contains 12 residues. The CDR3 is CASSRPLGEQYF. CDR3 in DNA: TGCGCCAGCAGCCGACCCTTGGGAGAGCAGTACTTC.